This T cell receptor beta chain appears in the sequencing data of a study of technical replicates of blood from several donors (dated by TCRdb to 2017 to 2019). On this clone itself: It lacks a known antigen. No base qualities exist here, and no much larger clone lies one base off it.

The CDR3, cysteine through phenylalanine, is 14 amino acids long. Only the CDR3 DNA is retained, 42 bases long and in frame from the first base. A distance of 18 bases separates the germline ends of V and J, which lose 6 bases and 9 bases respectively. The germline V gene encodes CDR1 LGHNT and CDR2 FRNRAP. Preparation of the library involved the immunoSEQ multiplex PCR assay. TCRdb took this table from immuneACCESS and kept in-frame rearrangements with V and J called. Such tables lack part of the clones; where checked against another copy, unresolved V genes explain under half of the gap, and the rest is unexplained. This sample has around 86,000 clones in its table, and 96% of those were observed once. 0.2% of the sample comes from the top ten.

Sequenced sample: T cells isolated from PBMCs. The TCR comes from a human donor in good health. The chain couples TRBV12-5 to TRBJ1-5, with no reliable assignment of the D segment. The DNA reads as follows: TGTGCTAGTGGCCCTCGAGGGTCGGGAGGGCCCCAGCATTTT. Its translation is CASGPRGSGGPQHF. The entire variable domain, with the stretches around the CDR3 drawn from the reference TRBV12-5 and TRBJ1-5 proteins, is DARVTQTPRHKVTEMGQEVTMRCQPILGHNTVFWYRQTMMQGLELLAYFRNRAPLDDSGMPKDRFSAEMPDATLATLKIQPSEPRDSAVYFCASGPRGSGGPQHFGDGTRLSIL.